This TCR beta chain was recorded in a study of cytomegalovirus exposure and HLA in healthy donors. Study conclusions and caveats: The presence/absence work took it that sequencing depth was about the same across donors.

PCR used 60 Vbeta primers and 13 Jbeta primers. Produced via immunoSEQ multiplex PCR; TCRdb's table is partial and in-frame only. The table lists roughly 220,000 clones, under 85% of them singletons, with around 1.7% in the top ten. V shed 4 bases and J shed 4 bases, with 13 bases lying between them. The CDR3 has 14 residues. Germline V gene sequence: CDR1 MNHEY, CDR2 SMNVEV (reference sequence). This clone was counted only a few times. No antigen is known for it. The chain joins TRBV27 to TRBJ1-1, with D uncertain. The sequence was obtained from a man aged 50-60 years in good health and CMV-seronegative. Sequences were obtained from PBMCs. CDR3 DNA sequence: TGTGCCAGCAGTTCTTTGGAGGGTCGCACTGAAGCTTTCTTT. Amino acid sequence: CASSSLEGRTEAFF.